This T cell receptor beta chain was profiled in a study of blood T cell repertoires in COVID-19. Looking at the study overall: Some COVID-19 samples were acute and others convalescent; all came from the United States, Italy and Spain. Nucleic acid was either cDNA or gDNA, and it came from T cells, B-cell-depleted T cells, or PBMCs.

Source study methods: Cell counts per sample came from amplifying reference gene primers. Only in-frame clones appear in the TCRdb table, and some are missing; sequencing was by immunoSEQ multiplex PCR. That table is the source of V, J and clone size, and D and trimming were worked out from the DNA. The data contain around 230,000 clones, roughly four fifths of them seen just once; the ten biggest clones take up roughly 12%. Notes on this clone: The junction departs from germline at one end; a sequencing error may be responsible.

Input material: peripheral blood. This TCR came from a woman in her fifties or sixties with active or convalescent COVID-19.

The CDR3 is CASSLGQATNF. CDR3 DNA: TGTGCCAGCAGCTTAGGACAGGCTACGAATTTT. V usage is TRBV7-9 and J usage is TRBJ2-3, with D maybe TRBD1 (6 bases). The CDR3 is 11 residues long. CDR1 and CDR2 (germline): SEHNR, FQNEAQ (reference sequence). The complete variable domain, with remaining parts taken from reference TRBV7-9 and TRBJ2-3, reads DTGVSQNPRHKITKRGQNVTFRCDPISEHNRLYWYRQTLGQGPEFLTYFQNEAQLEKSRLLSDRFSAERPKGSFSTLEIQRTEQGDSAMYLCASSLGQATNFGPGTRLTVL.